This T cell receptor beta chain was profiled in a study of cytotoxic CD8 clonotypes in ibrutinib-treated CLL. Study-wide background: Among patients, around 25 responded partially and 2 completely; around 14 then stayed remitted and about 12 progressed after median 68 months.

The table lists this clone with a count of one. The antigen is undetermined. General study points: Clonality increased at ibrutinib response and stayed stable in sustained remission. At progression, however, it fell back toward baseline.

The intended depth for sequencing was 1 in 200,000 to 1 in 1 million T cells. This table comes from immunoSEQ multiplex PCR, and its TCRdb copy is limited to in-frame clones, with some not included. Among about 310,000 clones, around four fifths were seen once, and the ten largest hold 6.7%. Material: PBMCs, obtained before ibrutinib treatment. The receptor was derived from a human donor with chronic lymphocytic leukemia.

CDR3 residues: CASSHHPEGNGYTF. The CDR3, as DNA: TGTGCCAGCAGCCATCACCCCGAGGGAAATGGCTACACCTTC. J is TRBJ1-2 and V is TRBV28; no definite D call. CDR1 is MDHEN, CDR2 SYDVKM, per germline. The CDR3 has 14 amino acids. V was clipped by 6 bases and J by 6 bases, with 17 bases between them.